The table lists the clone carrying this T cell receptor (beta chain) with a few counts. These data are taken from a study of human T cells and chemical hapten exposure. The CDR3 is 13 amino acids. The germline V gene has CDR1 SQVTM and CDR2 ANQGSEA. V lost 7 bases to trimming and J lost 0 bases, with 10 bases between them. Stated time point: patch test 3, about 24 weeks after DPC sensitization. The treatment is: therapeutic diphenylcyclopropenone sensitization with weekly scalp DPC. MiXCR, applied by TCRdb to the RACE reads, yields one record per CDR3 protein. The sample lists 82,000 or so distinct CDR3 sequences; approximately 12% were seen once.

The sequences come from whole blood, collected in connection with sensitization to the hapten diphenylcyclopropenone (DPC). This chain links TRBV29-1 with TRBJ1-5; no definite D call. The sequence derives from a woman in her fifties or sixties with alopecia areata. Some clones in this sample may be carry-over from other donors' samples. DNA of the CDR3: TGCAGCGCAAGCCGGGGTAGCAATCAGCCCCAGCATTTT. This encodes CSASRGSNQPQHF. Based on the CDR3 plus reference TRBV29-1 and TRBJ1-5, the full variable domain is SAVISQKPSRDICQRGTSLTIQCQVDSQVTMMFWYRQQPGQSLTLIATANQGSEATYESGFVIDKFPISRPNLTFSTLTVSNMSPEDSSIYLCSASRGSNQPQHFGDGTRLSIL.